The sequence of this T cell receptor (beta chain) was determined in a study of blood T cell repertoires in COVID-19. V lost 5 bases and J lost 0, with 11 bases in between. The germline gives CDR1 SGHTA, CDR2 FQGNSA. The CDR3 extends over 16 amino acids. The method was immunoSEQ multiplex PCR; TCRdb's version includes in-frame clones alone and lacks a portion of them. The data contain about 230,000 clones, approximately 83% of them singletons. The sequence was obtained from a middle-aged man with acute or convalescent COVID-19. Sequenced material: peripheral blood. The chain joins TRBV7-2 to TRBJ2-6; maybe TRBD1 (6 bases). The CDR3 here is CASSKVDSSGANVLTF. CDR3 DNA sequence: TGTGCCAGCAGCAAAGTGGACAGCTCTGGGGCCAACGTCCTGACTTTC.